This T cell receptor (beta chain) originates from a study of blood T cell repertoires in COVID-19. Profiling relied on immunoSEQ multiplex PCR, and the TCRdb table lists in-frame clones only, not all of them. The sample includes over 100,000 clones, around 89% of them seen just once. CDR1 and CDR2 (germline): MRHNA, SNTAGT. The V end lost 3 bases, the J end lost 5 bases, and 19 bases lay between the germline ends. This CDR3 has 17 residues. The sequence derives from a man aged 45-65 years with acute or convalescent COVID-19. The sample was peripheral blood. The V and J genes are TRBV6-4 and TRBJ2-2, with a weak D call TRBD2 (6 bases). Here the CDR3 reads CASSDHLTRRETGELFF. DNA of the CDR3: TGTGCCAGCAGTGATCATCTTACAAGACGGGAGACCGGGGAGCTGTTTTTT.